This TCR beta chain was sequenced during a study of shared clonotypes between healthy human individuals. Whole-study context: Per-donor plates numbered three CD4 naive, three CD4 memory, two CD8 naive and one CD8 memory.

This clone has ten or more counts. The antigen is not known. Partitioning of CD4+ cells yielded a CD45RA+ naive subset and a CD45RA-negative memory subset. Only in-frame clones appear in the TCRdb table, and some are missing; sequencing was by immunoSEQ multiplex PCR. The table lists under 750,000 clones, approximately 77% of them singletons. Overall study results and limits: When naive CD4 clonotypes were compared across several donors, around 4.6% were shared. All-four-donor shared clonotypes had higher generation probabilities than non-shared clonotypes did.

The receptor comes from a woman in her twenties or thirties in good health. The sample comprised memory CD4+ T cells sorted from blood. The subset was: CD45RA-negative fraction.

The chain's CDR3 is CASSRTRQGGNQPQHF. The CDR3 DNA reads TGTGCCAGCAGCCGGACGAGACAGGGGGGCAATCAGCCCCAGCATTTT. V and J are TRBV4-2 and TRBJ1-5; 9 nucleotides align to TRBD1. The length of the CDR3 is 16 residues. Germline CDR1 LGHNA, CDR2 YNFKEQ. V dropped 4 bases and J dropped 2; count of bases not matched to a gene: 6.